This TCR beta chain was obtained from a study of blood T cell repertoires in COVID-19 (dated by TCRdb to 2019 to 2021). Study-wide context: The collaborator samples originated in the United States, Italy and Spain and spanned the acute and convalescent phases of COVID-19. The material from the prospective study consisted of cDNA or gDNA derived from T cells, B-cell-depleted T cells, or PBMCs. The dataset comprised deeply sampled blood TCRbeta repertoires from subjects exposed to, actively infected with, or recovered from COVID-19. The repertoires were released in a freely available public database intended as a resource for research on the immune response to SARS-CoV-2. The samples were drawn from the first 160 participants of the ongoing ImmuneRACE study and from over a thousand subjects provided by 6 global collaborators. The sample metadata nearly always contained a de-identified subject ID, COVID-19 status, age in years and sex. Where available, HLA class I and class II types were taken from metadata supplied by the sample provider and were not determined by assay-based typing. Points the paper makes about the study in general: Clinical and demographic metadata were provided uncurated, with the amount varying by source and participant.

The collaborating institutions used their own protocols to collect whole blood in K2EDTA tubes. For TCRbeta analysis, collaborators shipped samples as frozen whole blood, isolated PBMCs, or DNA extracted from either of those sample types. In the germline V gene, CDR1 corresponds to MNHNS and CDR2 to SASEGT. The CDR3 holds 15 amino acids from the cysteine to the phenylalanine. Only the CDR3 DNA stays, 45 bases, in frame from base 1. V is pared back by 2 bases and J by 7 bases, with 16 bases lying between the germline termini. Turning to this clone: Its antigen is unknown. No quality values exist for individual bases; no much larger clone is one base distant.

The immunoSEQ Assay, a bias-controlled multiplex PCR, was used to amplify TCRbeta CDR3 regions from genomic DNA. The original methods were these. Within the assay, amplification of reference gene primers was used to estimate how many nucleated cells each sample contained. Sequence reads were collapsed and filtered to measure the absolute abundance of every unique TCRbeta CDR3 rearrangement. For each sample, productive Simpson clonality was calculated as the square root of Simpson's diversity index over productive rearrangements. In its TCRdb copy, this immuneACCESS table keeps in-frame sequences only and misses some clones. Where compared with another copy, unresolved V genes explain less than half of these, and the others have no known cause. D and trimming were read from the DNA, whereas the V and J calls and clone size are those reported in that table. The sample data list some 180,000 clones, and around 90% of these were observed just once. Of the sample, 6% is held by the ten largest clones.

This receptor was identified in a man aged 35 to 55 with active or convalescent COVID-19. The chain is encoded by TRBV6-1 joined to TRBJ2-3, and the D gene may be TRBD2, 6 bases matching. The sequenced sample consisted of peripheral blood. The DNA sequence is TGTGCCAGCAGTGAAAACGACGGGAGAGGCTATACGCAGTATTTT. Its protein reads: CASSENDGRGYTQYF.